The rows below give T cell receptor beta chains drawn from one sample of a study of Graves' ophthalmopathy and Graves' hyperthyroidism. TCRdb re-called the multiplex PCR reads with MiXCR, one entry per CDR3 protein. The data contain 200,000 to 300,000 distinct CDR3 sequences, roughly 50% of them singletons. The sequencing input was peripheral blood. The receptors stem from an adult man with Graves' ophthalmopathy. CDR3s include the opening cysteine and the closing phenylalanine or tryptophan. D genes are given only for firm matches. Expanded clones are given a class, and other clones once, few, many or no size at all.

d_call	cdr3_length	v_call	j_call	clone_size	cdr3_nt	cdr3_aa
-	16	TRBV25-1	TRBJ1-4	many	TGTGCCAGCAGTGACGCTCGAGGGAAGGGGAATGAAAAACTGTTTTTT	CASSDARGKGNEKLFF
-	11	TRBV9	TRBJ1-6	-	TGTGCCAGCACCTATAATTCACCCCTCCACTTT	CASTYNSPLHF
-	13	TRBV7-9	TRBJ2-5	-	TGTGCCAGCAGCTTCGGGGCCGCCGAGACCCAGTACTTC	CASSFGAAETQYF
-	15	TRBV25-1	TRBJ1-3	-	TGTGCCAGCAGTTTATTCCGGCCCACTGGAAACACCATATATTTT	CASSLFRPTGNTIYF
-	12	TRBV9	TRBJ1-2	few	TGTGCCAGCAGGGGACTGAGGTATGGCTACACCTTC	CASRGLRYGYTF
TRBD1	15	TRBV5-1	TRBJ1-2	few	TGCGCCAGCAGCGTACCGGGACAGGGGACCTATGGCTACACCTTC	CASSVPGQGTYGYTF
-	15	TRBV11-3	TRBJ1-1	few	TGTGCCAGCAGCCACAATGTAGAGTCGAACACTGAAGCTTTCTTT	CASSHNVESNTEAFF
TRBD1	15	TRBV7-2	TRBJ1-2	-	TGTGCCAGCAGCCACTATACCGGGACAGCCTATGGCTACACCTTC	CASSHYTGTAYGYTF
-	14	TRBV10-3	TRBJ1-4	-	TGTGCCATCAGGGGGACTAGCGGGGGCGAAAAACTGTTTTTT	CAIRGTSGGEKLFF
TRBD1	17	TRBV2	TRBJ1-1	-	TGTGCCAGCAGCCTCACTTCGAATCGACAGGGGCGCACTGAAGCTTTCTTT	CASSLTSNRQGRTEAFF
TRBD1	16	TRBV9	TRBJ1-2	-	TGTGCCAGCAGCGACCGACAGGGGGAGACTTACTATGGCTACACCTTC	CASSDRQGETYYGYTF
-	13	TRBV10-2	TRBJ2-7	-	TGCGCCAGCCGACAGGCTGTCTCCTACGAGCAGTACTTC	CASRQAVSYEQYF
-	14	TRBV2	TRBJ1-2	-	TGTGCCAGCAGTGAAAACAGTTCTAACTATGGCTACACCTTC	CASSENSSNYGYTF
TRBD2	15	TRBV20-1	TRBJ2-5	-	TGCAGTGCTAGCAGGATAGCGGGGGTTGGGGAGACCCAGTACTTC	CSASRIAGVGETQYF
TRBD2	17	TRBV20-1	TRBJ2-7	-	TGCAGTGCTTTAGCTATGGCTAGCGGGAGGGCCTCCTACGAGCAGTACTTC	CSALAMASGRASYEQYF
-	13	TRBV10-3	TRBJ1-5	-	TGTGCCAGCACGTACCCCGCCGATGGGGCCCAGCATTTT	CASTYPADGAQHF
TRBD1	15	TRBV19	TRBJ1-2	-	TGTGCCAGTAGTGCGTCACCGGGACAGCTATATGGCTACACCTTC	CASSASPGQLYGYTF
TRBD1	18	TRBV5-4	TRBJ2-6	-	TGTGCCAGCAGCCCAAAACAGGGGCTCAGTCCTGGGGCCAACGTCCTGACTTTC	CASSPKQGLSPGANVLTF
TRBD2	15	TRBV11-2	TRBJ2-7	few	TGTGCCAGCACCGCGACTAGCGGAAGCTCCTACGAGCAGTACTTC	CASTATSGSSYEQYF
-	14	TRBV7-8	TRBJ2-7	-	TGTGCCAGCAGCTTTACCCCAGCCTCCTACGAGCAGTACTTC	CASSFTPASYEQYF
-	14	TRBV2	TRBJ2-7	-	TGTGCCAGCAGTTTTAGGGGGGAGGAAGACGAGCAGTACTTC	CASSFRGEEDEQYF
-	12	TRBV7-9	TRBJ1-3	-	TGTGCCAGCAGCGGGACTGGAAACACCATATATTTT	CASSGTGNTIYF
-	15	TRBV3-1	TRBJ1-1	-	TGTGCCAGCAGCCAAGAAGACAGGAGGTACACTGAAGCTTTCTTT	CASSQEDRRYTEAFF
-	14	TRBV7-9	TRBJ1-1	-	TGTGCCAGTAGTTGGGGCCAGGGGACGACTGAAGCTTTCTTT	CASSWGQGTTEAFF
TRBD1	17	TRBV7-9	TRBJ1-3	few	TGTGCCAGCAGCCTACCGACAGGGATTATCGGGGGAAACACCATATATTTT	CASSLPTGIIGGNTIYF
-	14	TRBV6-5	TRBJ2-7	-	TGTGCCAGCAGCTACCGGGACCACTCCTACGAGCAGTACTTC	CASSYRDHSYEQYF
-	14	TRBV2	TRBJ2-3	-	TGTGCCAACGGGGGCAGGGGCCACACAGATACGCAGTATTTT	CANGGRGHTDTQYF
-	16	TRBV11-3	TRBJ2-7	few	TGTGCCAGCAGCTTAGACGCGCAGGGAGGCTCCTACGAGCAGTACTTC	CASSLDAQGGSYEQYF
TRBD1	14	TRBV18	TRBJ1-1	-	TGTGCCAGCTCACCATCCCTTGGACAGGATGAAGCTTTCTTT	CASSPSLGQDEAFF
-	11	TRBV25-1	TRBJ1-1	-	TGTGCCAGCAGTCAATTAGGTGAAGCTTTCTTT	CASSQLGEAFF
-	12	TRBV29-1	TRBJ1-1	-	TGCAGCGTTGAGGGGAGCGACACTGAAGCTTTCTTT	CSVEGSDTEAFF
-	16	TRBV24-1	TRBJ2-5	-	TGTGCCACCAGTGATTTGCGGTCAGAGACTCAAGAGACCCAGTACTTC	CATSDLRSETQETQYF